Listed here are 21 T cell receptor beta chains from one sample, sequenced in a study of T cells after yellow fever vaccination. TCRdb re-called the 5' RACE reads through MiXCR, storing one row per CDR3 protein. Of hundreds of thousands of distinct CDR3 sequences listed, 8.7% are singletons. Sequencing used CD4+ T cells sorted from PBMCs, obtained 5 days after the yellow fever booster vaccination. These receptors were obtained from a man between 18 and 35 years old who received the YFV17D yellow fever vaccine.

This clonotype occurred a few times. This rearrangement joins TRBV6-2 or TRBV6-3 to TRBJ2-3; no definite D call. This CDR3 is 14 amino acids long. V gave up 0 bases and J gave up 1 base, with 5 bases separating them. Germline V gene data show CDR1 as MNHEY and CDR2 as SVGEGT. The CDR3 here is CASSYSDGTDTQYF. CDR3 coding DNA: TGTGCCAGCAGTTACTCTGACGGCACAGATACGCAGTATTTT.

This clonotype was observed a handful of times. V gene TRBV20-1 combines with J gene TRBJ2-3; 10 bases match TRBD2. The CDR3 is 14 amino acids. Germline V CDR1 and CDR2: DFQATT, SNEGSKA (reference sequence). V gave up 4 bases and J gave up 2 bases; unmatched junction bases: 3. The CDR3 DNA follows: TGCAGTGCTACTAGCGGGGGAAACACAGATACGCAGTATTTT. Amino acid sequence: CSATSGGNTDTQYF.

At least ten counts were recorded for this clonotype. The chain combines TRBV11-2 with TRBJ2-7; D might be TRBD2 (6 bases). CDR3 length equals 15 residues. From germline, CDR1 is SGHAT and CDR2 FQNNGV. Trimming took 5 bases from V and 4 from J, leaving 18 bases between them. The CDR3 DNA follows: TGTGCCAGCAGCACGGGGCGGGGATCCGTTTACGAGCAGTACGTC. It codes for CASSTGRGSVYEQYV.

This clonotype turned up a few times. CDR3 DNA: TGCGCCAGCAGCCGATATCTGAATCAGCCCCAGCATTTT. This translates into CASSRYLNQPQHF. This chain links TRBV4-1 with TRBJ1-5; D unresolved. CDR3 size: 13 residues. Trimming removed 4 bases at V and 4 bases at J, with 8 bases between. Germline V gene sequence: CDR1 MGHRA, CDR2 YSYEKL.

V and J are TRBV5-1 and TRBJ2-2; D not resolved. Germline V gives CDR1 SGHRS, CDR2 YFSETQ. Trimming removed 0 bases at V and 4 bases at J, with 4 bases between. The CDR3 sequence is 13 residues long. CDR3 amino acids: CASSLDVTGELFF. In DNA form, the CDR3 reads TGCGCCAGCAGCTTGGACGTCACCGGGGAGCTGTTTTTT. Full variable domain (rest looked up from reference TRBV5-1 and TRBJ2-2): KAGVTQTPRYLIKTRGQQVTLSCSPISGHRSVSWYQQTPGQGLQFLFEYFSETQRNKGNFPGRFSGRQFSNSRSEMNVSTLELGDSALYLCASSLDVTGELFFGEGSRLTVL.

The chain joins TRBV3-1 to TRBJ2-4; 7 nucleotides line up with TRBD2. The CDR3 has 14 amino acids. The junction had 7 bases not matched to a gene; V was cut back by 3 bases and J by 8 bases. Germline V gene lookup returns CDR1 LGHDT and CDR2 YNNKEL (reference sequence). The DNA of the CDR3 is TGTGCCAGCAGCCATTCCGCGGGGAGGGACATTCAGTACTTC. This codes for CASSHSAGRDIQYF.

Only a few counts were recorded for this clonotype. The genes are TRBV10-2 and TRBJ1-5; possibly TRBD1 for D (6 bases). Trimming took off 2 bases at V and 7 bases at J, with 18 bases between the two ends. Germline CDR1 WSHSY, CDR2 SAAADI. CDR3 length: 16 residues. The DNA of the CDR3 is TGCGCCAGCAGTGAGAACCAAGCAGGGGTGGGACAGCCCCAGCATTTT. Translated, it gives CASSENQAGVGQPQHF.

The CDR3 nucleotides are TGTGCCAGCAGCTTAACGGACAATCAGCCCCAGCATTTT. Translation: CASSLTDNQPQHF. The chain is built from TRBV5-5 and TRBJ1-5; no definite D call. This CDR3 is 13 amino acids long. Between the trimmed V and J ends, which lost 2 bases and 3 bases, there was a span of 6 bases. CDR1 is SGHKS and CDR2 is YYEKEE in the germline V gene (reference sequence).

This clonotype was seen at least ten times. The rearrangement links TRBV7-3 to TRBJ2-3; 9 bases align to TRBD1. V lost 5 bases to trimming and J lost 4 bases; unmatched junction nucleotides: 4. The CDR3 spans 14 residues. Germline-derived CDR1 and CDR2 are SGHTA and FQGTGA. In DNA, the CDR3 is TGTGCCAGCAGCCCCGGACAGGGGCCAGATACGCAGTATTTT. It codes for CASSPGQGPDTQYF.

The V call is TRBV7-2, the J call TRBJ1-1, with D perhaps matching TRBD1 (5 bases). The CDR3 runs to 14 residues. Germline lookup yields CDR1 SGHTA and CDR2 FQGNSA. Trimming took 5 bases from V and 1 from J, leaving 11 bases between them. The CDR3 spells CASSQDSRNTEAFF. The DNA for the CDR3 is TGTGCCAGCAGCCAAGACAGCCGGAACACTGAAGCTTTCTTT.

The chain is built from TRBV10-3 and TRBJ1-2; D remains ambiguous. Germline values: CDR1 ENHRY, CDR2 SYGVKD. This CDR3 has 13 residues. V was pared by 0 bases and J by 3 bases, with 5 bases between. CDR3 in amino acids: CAISESVYYGYTF. Written as DNA, the CDR3 is TGTGCCATCAGTGAGTCGGTATACTATGGCTACACCTTC.

This clonotype has more than one count but fewer than ten. This chain joins TRBV6-2 or TRBV6-3 and TRBJ1-2, with D maybe TRBD1 (6 bases). The CDR3 has 16 residues. Germline CDR1 and CDR2: MNHEY and SVGEGT. Trimming took 0 bases from V and 1 from J, leaving 12 bases between them. The CDR3 DNA follows: TGTGCCAGCAGTTACTCGAACGGACAGTTTAACTATGGCTACACCTTC. Translated, it gives CASSYSNGQFNYGYTF.

V gene TRBV5-1 combines with J gene TRBJ1-2; TRBD1 agrees at 8 bases. The trim removed 0 bases at V and 4 bases at J, leaving 5 bases unmatched. The CDR3 consists of 15 residues. CDR1 SGHRS and CDR2 YFSETQ come from the germline V gene. DNA for the CDR3: TGCGCCAGCAGCTTGGCCGCGGACAGGGTCTATGGCTACACCTTC. As protein: CASSLAADRVYGYTF.

The rearrangement joins TRBV20-1 to TRBJ2-4, with 9 nucleotides matching TRBD2. The CDR3 spans 17 residues. V trimming: 5 bases; J trimming: 8 bases; junction bases outside the gene matches: 19. From germline, CDR1 is DFQATT and CDR2 SNEGSKA (reference sequence). CDR3: CSAHRSGGGSPGDIQYF. CDR3 nucleotide sequence: TGCAGTGCTCACCGTAGCGGGGGAGGATCTCCGGGGGACATTCAGTACTTC.

This clonotype has at least ten counts. This chain links TRBV12-3 or TRBV12-4 with TRBJ2-1; D is ambiguous. V was pared by 3 bases and J by 9 bases, with 9 bases between. The length of the CDR3 is 12 residues. The CDR3 protein is CASSFSKGEQFF. CDR3 sequence (DNA): TGTGCCAGCAGTTTCAGCAAAGGTGAGCAGTTCTTC.

This clonotype came up many times. This rearrangement joins TRBV27 to TRBJ2-3; D gene unclear. CDR1 is MNHEY and CDR2 is SMNVEV in the germline V gene (reference sequence). The CDR3 contains 14 residues. Deletions cut 5 bases from V and 0 bases from J, with 9 bases between. The CDR3 protein is CASSRSRSTDTQYF. The CDR3 DNA sequence: TGTGCCAGCAGTCGTTCTAGGAGCACAGATACGCAGTATTTT.

The V gene is TRBV29-1, the J gene TRBJ1-1; possibly TRBD1 for D (5 bases). V was pared by 5 bases and J by 0 bases, with 13 bases between. Germline V CDR1 and CDR2: SQVTM, ANQGSEA. The CDR3 spans 14 residues. CDR3 DNA sequence: TGCAGCGTTTCGAAATCAGGGTTGAACACTGAAGCTTTCTTT. It codes for CSVSKSGLNTEAFF.

In its sample, this clonotype was seen many times. V usage is TRBV5-1 and J usage is TRBJ1-1; TRBD1 is a possible D gene (5 bases). With 3 bases removed from V and 1 base from J, the gap between germline ends came to 16 bases. CDR3 length: 16 amino acids. Germline V gene lookup returns CDR1 SGHRS and CDR2 YFSETQ. CDR3 protein: CASSSQAAGRNTEAFF. For the CDR3, the DNA is TGCGCCAGCAGCTCACAAGCGGCGGGACGGAACACTGAAGCTTTCTTT.

The CDR3 DNA reads as TGTGCCAGCAGCTTGGTGGTCGGTAGCTCCTATAATTCACCCCTCCACTTT. It is translated as CASSLVVGSSYNSPLHF. This sequence joins TRBV5-6 and TRBJ1-6; D is ambiguous. V lost 0 bases to trimming and J lost 0 bases, with 10 bases between them. Germline V lookup: CDR1 SGHDT, CDR2 YYEEEE. The CDR3 has 17 amino acids.

The sample holds a few counts of this clonotype. The chain employs TRBV6-5 and TRBJ2-3; D tentatively fits TRBD1 or TRBD2 (5 bases each). This CDR3 comprises 17 residues. The ends were cut back, 0 bases at V and 2 bases at J, with 15 bases in the middle. Germline-derived CDR1 and CDR2 are MNHEY and SVGAGI. The CDR3 sequence: CASSYSTGADITDTQYF. CDR3 DNA sequence: TGTGCCAGCAGTTACTCGACCGGGGCGGACATCACAGATACGCAGTATTTT.

This clonotype was picked up a small number of times. The V call is TRBV7-9, the J call TRBJ2-5; TRBD2 agrees at 9 bases. The CDR3 has 15 residues. The germline gives CDR1 SEHNR, CDR2 FQNEAQ (reference sequence). The trim removed 8 bases at V and 3 bases at J, leaving 10 bases unmatched. CDR3 DNA: TGTGCCAGCGACCGAGCGGGGGGATATGAAGAGACCCAGTACTTC. It yields the protein CASDRAGGYEETQYF.